These T cell receptor beta chains were read from a single sample in a study of CD8 T cells in Susac syndrome. TCRdb processed the immunoSEQ multiplex PCR reads anew with MiXCR; each CDR3 protein has one entry. Here the sample spans roughly 120,000 distinct CDR3 sequences, about 94% being singletons. The sample consisted of CD4+ T cells from PBMCs. These receptor sequences come from a human donor with multiple sclerosis. Both conserved end residues are part of each CDR3. A D gene is named only where the DNA matches it firmly. Size is omitted from some rows. Given values are once, few, many or a class for expanded clones.

J: TRBJ1-5; size: .; D: .; V: TRBV30; DNA: TGTGCCTGCTCGGACAGCCATAATCAGCCCCAGCATTTT; CDR3: CACSDSHNQPQHF
J: TRBJ2-7; size: once; D: .; V: TRBV4-1; DNA: TGCGCCAGCAGCCACTACAGGGACTCCTACGAGCAGTACTTC; CDR3: CASSHYRDSYEQYF
J: TRBJ1-5; size: .; D: .; V: TRBV10-3; DNA: TGTGCCATCAGTGAAACTGGGAAGCAGCCCCAGCATTTT; CDR3: CAISETGKQPQHF
J: TRBJ2-5; size: .; D: .; V: TRBV14; DNA: TGTGCCCGAGAGACCCAGTACTTC; CDR3: CARETQYF
J: TRBJ1-3; size: .; D: TRBD1; V: TRBV18; DNA: TGTGCCAGCTCACCGGGACAGGCCAGAGGAAACACCATATATTTT; CDR3: CASSPGQARGNTIYF
J: TRBJ2-1; size: .; D: .; V: TRBV12-3/TRBV12-4; DNA: TGTGCCAGCAGTTGGGGCGGTGAGCAGTTCTTC; CDR3: CASSWGGEQFF
J: TRBJ1-1; size: .; D: .; V: TRBV30; DNA: TGTGCCTGGAGAGGAGGCACTGAAGCTTTCTTT; CDR3: CAWRGGTEAFF
J: TRBJ2-2; size: .; D: TRBD2; V: TRBV18; DNA: TGTGCCAGCTCACCCTCCACTAGCGGATTTAACACCGGGGAGCTGTTTTTT; CDR3: CASSPSTSGFNTGELFF
J: TRBJ1-5; size: .; D: .; V: TRBV19; DNA: TGTGCCAGTAGTATTGCTCTAGGACAGATCAATCAGCCCCAGCATTTT; CDR3: CASSIALGQINQPQHF
J: TRBJ1-3; size: .; D: .; V: TRBV19; DNA: TGTGCCAGTAGTACGGAGAGAAACACCATATATTTT; CDR3: CASSTERNTIYF
J: TRBJ1-2; size: .; D: TRBD1; V: TRBV3-1; DNA: TGTGCCAGCAGGGATAACAGGGGGCAGGAGTTCGGCTACACCTTC; CDR3: CASRDNRGQEFGYTF
J: TRBJ2-7; size: few; D: .; V: TRBV10-3; DNA: TGTGCCATCAGTGAGTCGTGGGATTTGGTAAGGGAGCAGTACTTC; CDR3: CAISESWDLVREQYF
J: TRBJ1-2; size: .; D: .; V: TRBV3-1; DNA: TGTGCCAGCAGCCAAGGGGCATACCATGGCTACACCTTC; CDR3: CASSQGAYHGYTF
J: TRBJ1-2; size: .; D: TRBD1; V: TRBV10-3; DNA: TGTGCCATCAGCGACAGGGGAAGTGGCTACACCTTC; CDR3: CAISDRGSGYTF
J: TRBJ2-3; size: .; D: .; V: TRBV27; DNA: TGTGCCAGCAGCCATTCGGTGGCCACAGATACGCAGTATTTT; CDR3: CASSHSVATDTQYF
J: TRBJ2-2; size: .; D: .; V: TRBV6-2/TRBV6-3; DNA: TGTGCCAGCAGGCTGCCCGGGGAGCTGTTTTTT; CDR3: CASRLPGELFF
J: TRBJ2-5; size: .; D: .; V: TRBV12-3/TRBV12-4; DNA: TGTGCCAGCACCCCCCAAGGGGAAGAGACCCAGTACTTC; CDR3: CASTPQGEETQYF
J: TRBJ2-7; size: .; D: .; V: TRBV30; DNA: TGTGCCTGGAGGGAACCGTCCGGGTCCCAGTACGAGCAGTACTTC; CDR3: CAWREPSGSQYEQYF
J: TRBJ1-2; size: .; D: .; V: TRBV19; DNA: TGTGCCAGTAGTATTCGGGACTATGGCTACACCTTC; CDR3: CASSIRDYGYTF
J: TRBJ2-5; size: .; D: .; V: TRBV7-6; DNA: TGTGCCAGCAGCTCCGGATCCCAAGAGACCCAGTACTTC; CDR3: CASSSGSQETQYF
J: TRBJ2-1; size: .; D: .; V: TRBV12-3/TRBV12-4; DNA: TGTGCCAGCAGAGAACAACTAGTGGATAATGAGCAGTTCTTC; CDR3: CASREQLVDNEQFF